This T cell receptor beta chain is drawn from a study of response to subunit inactivated influenza vaccine. Points on this clonotype: Antigen: not known.

TCRdb reprocessed the RT-PCR reads with MiXCR, giving one entry per CDR3 protein. The table includes around 570,000 distinct CDR3 sequences, approximately 7.7% detected once. Whole-study results and caveats: The authors proposed limited new T cell recruitment per seasonal influenza vaccination.

The starting material was PBMCs from blood, obtained around 25 months after vaccination. The clonotype was recovered from a man between 45 and 75 years old who received an inactivated influenza vaccine.

The CDR3 reads CASSLGPRTSGQETQYF. The CDR3, as DNA: TGTGCCAGCAGCTTAGGGCCCAGGACTAGCGGTCAAGAGACCCAGTACTTC. The chain recombines TRBV7-3 with TRBJ2-5; 10 nucleotides agree with TRBD2. Germline lookup yields CDR1 SGHTA and CDR2 FQGTGA. V lost 2 bases, J lost 2 bases, and 8 bases stayed unmatched. This CDR3 contains 17 residues.